This entry lists 29 T cell receptor beta chains sequenced from one sample in a study of identical twins (dated by TCRdb to the mid-2010s). Libraries were constructed by 5' RACE. Sequencer: Illumina HiSeq 2000. Using fastp at Q25 and MiXCR, TCRdb reprocessed the public reads and kept productive beta chains. Entries are consolidated by CDR3 protein sequence, retaining the most common genes and DNA. This sample lists 450,000 or so distinct CDR3 sequences; 20% to 25% were detected once. The ten largest clones represent approximately 2.9% of the sample. The same data also went into a second study, on T cells expressing NK-cell markers.

Sample: CD4+ T cells sorted from blood. All receptors derive from a woman aged 18-35 years in good health.

The chain links TRBV5-1 to TRBJ1-2, with D unclear. The CDR3 consists of 12 residues. Deletions cut 0 bases from V and 6 bases from J, with 6 bases between. Germline assignment: CDR1 SGHRS and CDR2 YFSETQ. The CDR3 bases are TGCGCCAGCAGCTTGGGGGCCAATGGCTACACCTTC. This codes for CASSLGANGYTF.

This clonotype was counted once. The chain combines TRBV7-6 with TRBJ2-1; D remains unclear. The CDR3 is made up of 16 amino acids. Looked up from germline, CDR1 is SGHVS and CDR2 is FNYEAQ. Deletions cut 6 bases from V and 5 bases from J, with 20 bases between. CDR3 DNA sequence: TGTGCCAGCAGACCTAGATTAGGATCAAATAACAATGAGCAGTTCTTC. Translating it yields CASRPRLGSNNNEQFF.

J is TRBJ2-7 and V is TRBV19, with 8 bases aligning to TRBD1. Germline CDR1 reads LNHDA; CDR2 reads SQIVND (reference sequence). After removal of 3 bases from V and 3 bases from J, the junction contained 10 bases not matched to a gene. CDR3 size: 16 residues. CDR3 in amino acids: CASSMTGRGLIYEQYF. Written as DNA, the CDR3 is TGTGCCAGTAGTATGACAGGCAGGGGGCTAATCTACGAGCAGTACTTC. The full variable domain, with the rest looked up from reference TRBV19 and TRBJ2-7, is DGGITQSPKYLFRKEGQNVTLSCEQNLNHDAMYWYRQDPGQGLRLIYYSQIVNDFQKGDIAEGYSVSREKKESFPLTVTSAQKNPTAFYLCASSMTGRGLIYEQYFGPGTRLTVT.

The J gene is TRBJ2-5, the V gene TRBV6-5, with D perhaps matching TRBD1 or TRBD2 (5 bases each). CDR1 is MNHEY, CDR2 SVGAGI, per germline. The CDR3 covers 17 residues. The V end lost 0 bases, the J end lost 4 bases, and 18 bases lay between the germline ends. The CDR3 nucleotides are TGTGCCAGCAGTTACTCGGACGGGACCCCGAGGGGAGAGACCCAGTACTTC. Translating it yields CASSYSDGTPRGETQYF.

J is TRBJ2-1 and V is TRBV25-1; 7 bases fit TRBD2. CDR1 is MGHDK, CDR2 SYGVNS, per germline. CDR3 length: 17 residues. V trimming: 1 base; J trimming: 6 bases; junction bases outside the gene matches: 12. CDR3: CASSESRGRAIANEQFF. CDR3 bases: TGTGCCAGCAGTGAATCGAGAGGGAGGGCCATAGCCAATGAGCAGTTCTTC.

The chain carries TRBV7-3 and TRBJ2-1, with 7 positions matching TRBD1. The V gene end was trimmed by 4 bases and the J gene end by 9 bases; junction bases not matched to a gene: 3. CDR3 size: 12 residues. The germline V gene encodes CDR1 SGHTA and CDR2 FQGTGA. CDR3 amino acids: CASSSTGFEQFF. CDR3 nucleotide sequence: TGTGCCAGCAGCTCGACAGGGTTTGAGCAGTTCTTC.

Only a few counts were recorded for this clonotype. J is TRBJ2-2 and V is TRBV25-1; D remains ambiguous. V lost 4 bases and J lost 2, with 14 bases in between. The CDR3 has 16 amino acids. Germline V gene data show CDR1 as MGHDK and CDR2 as SYGVNS. The CDR3: CASSANWGSNTGELFF. DNA for the CDR3: TGTGCCAGCAGTGCCAACTGGGGATCTAACACCGGGGAGCTGTTTTTT.

This clonotype came up once. The chain is built from TRBV4-3 and TRBJ2-1, with D maybe TRBD2 (6 bases). In germline, CDR1 is LGHNA, CDR2 YSLEER. The V end was cut by 4 bases, the J end by 8 bases, with 12 bases between. The CDR3 spans 13 residues. The CDR3 coding sequence is TGCGCCAGCAGCCTGGGGGGTTTCGATGAGCAGTTCTTC. This gives the protein CASSLGGFDEQFF.

The chain is built from TRBV18 and TRBJ2-7, with D perhaps being TRBD1 or TRBD2 (7 bases each). CDR1 is KGHSH and CDR2 is LQKENI in the germline V gene. Trimming took 3 bases from V and 6 from J, leaving 15 bases between them. The CDR3 contains 14 residues. The CDR3 spells CASSPRQGGSEQYF. The CDR3 DNA reads TGTGCCAGCTCACCCCGACAGGGCGGGAGCGAGCAGTACTTC.

J is TRBJ2-5 and V is TRBV5-1, with D possibly TRBD1 on 6 matching bases. The germline gives CDR1 SGHRS, CDR2 YFSETQ. This CDR3 region has 16 residues. Trimming stripped 4 bases from V and 2 bases from J, with 18 bases between. This chain's CDR3 is CASSGHSGTQQETQYF. The CDR3 DNA reads as TGCGCCAGCAGCGGACACTCCGGGACACAGCAAGAGACCCAGTACTTC.

The chain links TRBV9 to TRBJ2-1, with 14 nucleotides matching TRBD2. The CDR3 length is 17 residues. J was trimmed by 7 bases and V by 4 bases; bases with no gene match: 10. Germline CDR1 SGDLS, CDR2 YYNGEE. DNA for the CDR3: TGTGCCAGCAGCCGCCGGACCGGGACTAGCGGGAGAAATGAGCAGTTCTTC. Its translation is CASSRRTGTSGRNEQFF.

The V gene is TRBV5-1, the J gene TRBJ1-1; D is undetermined. The CDR3 consists of 12 residues. V lost 4 bases to trimming and J lost 2 bases, with 6 bases between them. Germline loops: CDR1 SGHRS, CDR2 YFSETQ. The CDR3 DNA is TGCGCCAGCAGCGAAGCAAACACTGAAGCTTTCTTT. Its translation: CASSEANTEAFF.

This clonotype occurred a few times. The V and J genes are TRBV27 and TRBJ1-2; TRBD1 matches at 7 bases. Germline V gene lookup returns CDR1 MNHEY and CDR2 SMNVEV (reference sequence). This CDR3 has 15 amino acids. With 6 bases clipped from V and 2 bases from J, the junction kept 9 bases outside the gene matches. This CDR3 is CASRKRGQTNYGYTF. CDR3 DNA sequence: TGTGCCAGCAGAAAGAGGGGACAGACCAACTATGGCTACACCTTC.

The gene calls are TRBV4-3 and TRBJ2-5, with D perhaps being TRBD1 or TRBD2 (6 bases each). Germline V CDR1 and CDR2: LGHNA, YSLEER. Trimming took 4 bases from V and 5 from J, leaving 23 bases between them. CDR3 size: 17 residues. The CDR3 DNA reads TGCGCCAGCAGCCGGACGTTCAAATCAGGGGCGGGGGAGACCCAGTACTTC. It codes for CASSRTFKSGAGETQYF.

In its sample, this clonotype was seen a few times. The chain joins TRBV6-2 or TRBV6-3 to TRBJ2-7; TRBD1 matches at 7 bases. The CDR3 totals 14 residues. V gave up 6 bases and J gave up 4 bases; unmatched junction bases: 9. CDR1 is MNHEY, CDR2 SVGEGT, per germline. The chain's CDR3 is CASRRGGSLYEQYF. The CDR3 bases are TGTGCCAGCAGGAGAGGGGGCTCCTTATACGAGCAGTACTTC.

J is TRBJ2-3 and V is TRBV7-3; no definite D call. Germline V CDR1 and CDR2: SGHTA, FQGTGA. This CDR3 has 15 residues. V gave up 5 bases and J gave up 2 bases, with 14 bases separating them. Here the CDR3 reads CASSPALALTDTQYF. In DNA, the CDR3 is TGTGCCAGCAGCCCCGCTTTAGCTCTCACAGATACGCAGTATTTT.

This clonotype was counted only a few times. The chain recombines TRBV19 with TRBJ1-5; D not certain. Deletions cut 5 bases from V and 6 bases from J, with 8 bases between. The CDR3 extends over 12 amino acids. CDR1 is LNHDA, CDR2 SQIVND, per germline (reference sequence). The CDR3 spells CASSSGAQPQHF. The CDR3 DNA reads as TGTGCCAGTAGTTCTGGAGCTCAGCCCCAGCATTTT.

This clonotype was counted a few times. V is TRBV11-2 and J is TRBJ2-5; TRBD1 aligns across 7 bases. The CDR3 sequence is 16 residues long. The V segment lost 0 bases and the J segment 3 bases; nucleotides outside the gene matches: 7. Germline lookup yields CDR1 SGHAT and CDR2 FQNNGV. The CDR3 protein is CASSLDPRGREETQYF. DNA of the CDR3: TGTGCCAGCAGCTTAGATCCCAGGGGGAGAGAAGAGACCCAGTACTTC. Supplemented by reference TRBV11-2 and TRBJ2-5, the full variable domain reads EAGVAQSPRYKIIEKRQSVAFWCNPISGHATLYWYQQILGQGPKLLIQFQNNGVVDDSQLPKDRFSAERLKGVDSTLKIQPAKLEDSAVYLCASSLDPRGREETQYFGPGTRLLVL.

This clonotype was counted a few times. The chain links TRBV19 to TRBJ2-1; possible D gene TRBD1, 6 bases. There are 12 residues in the CDR3. The V end was cut by 6 bases, the J end by 9 bases, with 12 bases between. Germline CDR1 is LNHDA and CDR2 is SQIVND (reference sequence). The CDR3 DNA sequence: TGTGCCAGTAGGGAAGGGGGTGGTGAGCAGTTCTTC. Protein sequence: CASREGGGEQFF.

This clonotype was observed a handful of times. The chain recombines TRBV29-1 with TRBJ1-1; D gene uncertain. The germline gives CDR1 SQVTM, CDR2 ANQGSEA. This CDR3 spans 12 amino acids. Trimming left V 3 bases short and J 1 base short, with 6 bases between. The CDR3 DNA reads as TGCAGCGTTGATCTGGGGAACACTGAAGCTTTCTTT. Its protein product is CSVDLGNTEAFF.

The chain joins TRBV5-1 to TRBJ2-2; D not resolved. Trimming pared 2 bases from V and 5 bases from J, leaving 10 bases between. CDR3 size: 14 residues. CDR1 SGHRS and CDR2 YFSETQ come from the germline V gene. CDR3 amino acids: CASSFRSSTGELFF. In DNA, the CDR3 is TGCGCCAGCAGCTTCAGGTCGTCTACCGGGGAGCTGTTTTTT.

This clonotype was found many times. V gene TRBV15 combines with J gene TRBJ1-5; possible D gene TRBD1, 5 bases. V was trimmed by 0 bases and J by 3 bases, leaving 9 bases between them. Per germline, CDR1 LNHNV and CDR2 YYDKDF (reference sequence). This CDR3 region has 15 residues. The chain's CDR3 is CATSRDRQNNQPQHF. The CDR3 region has the DNA TGTGCCACCAGCAGAGATCGACAGAACAATCAGCCCCAGCATTTT.

This clonotype was detected only a few times. The genes are TRBV5-1 and TRBJ2-3, with TRBD2 matching over 11 bases. There are 12 residues in the CDR3. Per germline, CDR1 SGHRS and CDR2 YFSETQ. J gave up 5 bases and V 7 bases, and 0 bases lay outside the gene matches. The CDR3 sequence is CASGTSGDTQYF. The CDR3 DNA reads as TGCGCCAGCGGGACTAGCGGAGATACGCAGTATTTT.

By proportion, this clonotype is medium-sized. The chain has TRBV20-1 and TRBJ1-2; the match to TRBD1 covers 7 bases. The length of the CDR3 is 13 residues. Per the germline V gene, CDR1 is DFQATT and CDR2 is SNEGSKA (reference sequence). Trimming at V came to 6 bases and at J to 7 bases, leaving 11 bases not matched to a gene. CDR3 nucleotides: TGCAGTGCCTCGACAGGGAAATTAGGTGGCTACACCTTC. Translated: CSASTGKLGGYTF.

This clonotype was seen a handful of times. V gene TRBV6-2 or TRBV6-3 combines with J gene TRBJ2-7; possible D gene TRBD2, 5 bases. The germline gives CDR1 MNHEY, CDR2 SVGEGT. V lost 7 bases and J 7 bases, leaving 23 bases between the germline ends. This CDR3 spans 15 amino acids. This chain's CDR3 is CASIGPNTFSGEQYF. The CDR3 DNA reads as TGTGCCAGCATCGGTCCTAATACCTTCTCGGGGGAGCAGTACTTC.

Many counts were recorded for this clonotype. The V call is TRBV29-1, the J call TRBJ2-1; D is undetermined. The CDR3 is made up of 12 amino acids. The V gene lost 4 bases and the J gene lost 2 bases, with 6 bases spanning the gap. Per germline, CDR1 SQVTM and CDR2 ANQGSEA. The CDR3 is CSVGQAYNEQFF. The CDR3 DNA reads as TGCAGCGTTGGGCAGGCCTACAATGAGCAGTTCTTC.

This clonotype came up many times. The chain combines TRBV3-1 with TRBJ2-1, with TRBD1 matching over 10 bases. CDR1 and CDR2 from the germline V gene are LGHDT and YNNKEL (reference sequence). J was trimmed by 0 bases and V by 4 bases; bases with no gene match: 6. The CDR3 sequence is 17 residues long. CDR3 sequence reads: CASSRGTGANSYNEQFF. The CDR3 bases are TGTGCCAGCAGCCGTGGGACAGGGGCGAACTCCTACAATGAGCAGTTCTTC.

This clonotype was recorded once. V usage is TRBV27 and J usage is TRBJ2-7; 8 positions agree with TRBD1. Trimming at V came to 4 bases and at J to 3 bases, leaving 8 bases not matched to a gene. The CDR3 runs to 15 residues. The germline V gene has CDR1 MNHEY and CDR2 SMNVEV (reference sequence). The CDR3 sequence is CASSSLGQANYEQYF. Written as DNA, the CDR3 is TGTGCCAGCAGTTCCCTGGGACAGGCTAACTACGAGCAGTACTTC.

This chain links TRBV11-2 with TRBJ2-1; 8 nucleotides agree with TRBD2. The germline V gene encodes CDR1 SGHAT and CDR2 FQNNGV. The CDR3 totals 16 residues. V lost 0 bases and J lost 4; bases outside the gene matches: 5. The CDR3 loop is CASSLEASGFYNEQFF. The DNA of the CDR3 is TGTGCCAGCAGCTTAGAAGCTAGCGGGTTTTACAATGAGCAGTTCTTC.